These 23 T cell receptor beta chains were sequenced from one sample in a study of T cells in Graves' hyperthyroidism and ophthalmopathy. The investigators amplified TCR beta CDR3 regions from RNA transcripts. First-round RT-PCR targeting the TCR CDR3 was performed with the HTBI primer set. TCRdb re-analysed the multiplex PCR reads in MiXCR, keeping a single row per CDR3 protein. The sample holds approximately 400,000 distinct CDR3 sequences, around 14% seen once. The sequencing sample was made of blood. These TCRs come from a woman aged 18-29 years with Graves' hyperthyroidism.

This clonotype was detected only a few times. The J gene is TRBJ2-5, the V gene TRBV3-1; 8 bases are shared with TRBD2. Germline CDR1 LGHDT, CDR2 YNNKEL (reference sequence). The trim removed 1 base at V and 1 base at J, leaving 5 bases unmatched. CDR3 length: 16 amino acids. CDR3 sequence reads: CASSQGSGGVQETQYF. CDR3 bases: TGTGCCAGCAGCCAAGGGAGCGGGGGCGTCCAAGAGACCCAGTACTTC.

The rearrangement uses TRBV9 and TRBJ2-3; D call uncertain. CDR3 length: 15 amino acids. Germline V gene sequence: CDR1 SGDLS, CDR2 YYNGEE. Trimming took 0 bases from V and 1 from J, leaving 9 bases between them. This CDR3 reads CASSVVSSGTDTQYF. Here the CDR3 DNA reads TGTGCCAGCAGCGTAGTATCGTCCGGCACAGATACGCAGTATTTT.

The V call is TRBV15, the J call TRBJ2-1; 10 bases map to TRBD2. With V trimmed by 4 bases and J by 8 bases, 8 bases remained unmatched. Germline V gene lookup returns CDR1 LNHNV and CDR2 YYDKDF (reference sequence). The CDR3 extends over 15 amino acids. CDR3 in amino acids: CATSIDTSGNDEQFF. The CDR3 bases are TGTGCCACCAGCATCGACACTAGCGGGAACGATGAGCAGTTCTTC.

This clonotype was counted only a few times. This sequence joins TRBV4-2 and TRBJ2-7; a weak D match, TRBD2 (6 bases). The CDR3 length is 15 residues. V was shortened by 2 bases and J by 3 bases, with 14 bases between the two germline ends. CDR1 is LGHNA, CDR2 YNFKEQ, per germline. CDR3: CASSQTWREYYEQYF. DNA of the CDR3: TGTGCCAGCAGCCAAACCTGGCGGGAATACTACGAGCAGTACTTC.

This clonotype was seen more than once but under ten times. The rearrangement uses TRBV19 and TRBJ2-3; 12 nucleotides line up with TRBD2. Germline assignment: CDR1 LNHDA and CDR2 SQIVND (reference sequence). V shed 6 bases, J shed 5 bases, and the junction held 6 bases outside the gene matches. This CDR3 is built from 15 residues. The DNA for the CDR3 is TGTGCCAGTAGCGTCCTAGCGGGAGGGGGAGATACGCAGTATTTT. As protein: CASSVLAGGGDTQYF.

This clonotype was seen only a few times. The chain carries TRBV6-1 and TRBJ2-5; TRBD1 matches 7 bases. V shed 6 bases, J shed 4 bases, and the junction held 8 bases outside the gene matches. Germline V CDR1 and CDR2: MNHNS, SASEGT. The CDR3 loop spans 14 amino acids. As DNA, the CDR3 is TGTGCCAGCAGGGAATACAGGGGTCGAGAGACCCAGTACTTC. Translated: CASREYRGRETQYF.

This clonotype was counted many times. V usage is TRBV28 and J usage is TRBJ2-5; TRBD2 matches at 7 bases. Germline V gene data show CDR1 as MDHEN and CDR2 as SYDVKM. Unmatched junction bases numbered 9, after V lost 6 bases and J lost 5 bases. This CDR3 comprises 14 residues. The CDR3 sequence is CASRPSGDLETQYF. The CDR3 DNA is TGTGCCAGCAGACCAAGCGGGGATCTGGAGACCCAGTACTTC. Full variable domain (remainder filled in from reference TRBV28 and TRBJ2-5): DVKVTQSSRYLVKRTGEKVFLECVQDMDHENMFWYRQDPGLGLRLIYFSYDVKMKEKGDIPEGYSVSREKKERFSLILESASTNQTSMYLCASRPSGDLETQYFGPGTRLLVL.

Notes on this clonotype: Possible read error: a much larger clone is one base away. This chain joins TRBV10-3 and TRBJ2-7, with 8 bases matching TRBD1. V lost 3 bases and J lost 5; bases outside the gene matches: 9. The germline CDR1 and CDR2 sequences are ENHRY and SYGVKD. CDR3 length equals 15 residues. In DNA, the CDR3 is TGTGCCATCAGTGACCGGACAGGGATATCCCACGAGCAGTACTTC. This translates into CAISDRTGISHEQYF.

This clonotype showed up many times. The chain recombines TRBV18 with TRBJ2-7; the D is unclear. The CDR3 covers 14 residues. Trimming left V 0 bases short and J 5 bases short, with 11 bases between. CDR1 is KGHSH, CDR2 LQKENI, per germline. This chain's CDR3 is CASSPPGSMNEQYF. The DNA for the CDR3 is TGTGCCAGCTCACCACCCGGGTCGATGAACGAGCAGTACTTC.

This chain connects TRBV12-3 or TRBV12-4 to TRBJ2-1; no clear D gene. This CDR3 spans 13 amino acids. The V and J ends lost 3 bases and 6 bases respectively, with 9 bases between them. CDR3 sequence (DNA): TGTGCCAGCAGTTTCGGCAGGTTCAATGAGCAGTTCTTC. This codes for CASSFGRFNEQFF.

The sample holds many counts of this clonotype. This chain links TRBV11-2 with TRBJ2-3; 8 bases match TRBD2. V was clipped by 1 base and J by 4 bases; unmatched bases: 7. Germline V lookup: CDR1 SGHAT, CDR2 FQNNGV. CDR3 length: 16 amino acids. The CDR3 DNA reads as TGTGCCAGCAGCTTAGGGGCGGCGGGGGGATCAGATACGCAGTATTTT. It codes for CASSLGAAGGSDTQYF.

Many counts were recorded for this clonotype. The chain carries TRBV24-1 and TRBJ1-1; D might be TRBD1 (5 bases). Trimming left V 7 bases short and J 0 bases short, with 8 bases between. The CDR3 consists of 13 residues. Per the germline V gene, CDR1 is KGHDR and CDR2 is SFDVKD. In DNA, the CDR3 is TGTGCCACCAGAGGGGTCCTGAACACTGAAGCTTTCTTT. Amino acid sequence: CATRGVLNTEAFF.

This clonotype has at least ten counts. V and J are TRBV19 and TRBJ2-1; D possibly corresponds to TRBD2 (5 bases). Germline loops: CDR1 LNHDA, CDR2 SQIVND (reference sequence). V lost 5 bases and J 7 bases, leaving 15 bases between the germline ends. This CDR3 spans 14 amino acids. The CDR3 here is CASSAISPGNEQFF. The CDR3 bases are TGTGCCAGTAGTGCTATCTCACCGGGGAATGAGCAGTTCTTC.

There are many counts of this clonotype. This chain uses TRBV30 with TRBJ1-6, with D possibly TRBD1 on 5 matching bases. Germline V CDR1 and CDR2: GTSNPN, SVGIG (reference sequence). V dropped 3 bases and J dropped 3 bases, with 12 bases sitting between them. The CDR3 consists of 15 residues. CDR3 in amino acids: CAWRIGAFYNSPLHF. The CDR3, as DNA: TGTGCCTGGAGAATAGGGGCGTTCTATAATTCACCCCTCCACTTT.

In its sample, this clonotype was seen many times. This chain connects TRBV7-9 to TRBJ2-5, with 9 bases lining up with TRBD2. The germline V gene has CDR1 SEHNR and CDR2 FQNEAQ (reference sequence). The CDR3 totals 13 residues. Trimming at V came to 7 bases and at J to 4 bases, leaving 4 bases not matched to a gene. The CDR3 here is CASILTSGETQYF. The CDR3 DNA follows: TGTGCCAGCATCCTGACTAGCGGAGAGACCCAGTACTTC.

This clonotype was observed many times. J is TRBJ2-1 and V is TRBV7-2; 8 bases line up with TRBD2. V was pared by 8 bases and J by 5 bases, with 14 bases of the junction left unmatched. There are 16 residues in the CDR3. Germline V CDR1 and CDR2: SGHTA, FQGNSA. The CDR3 bases are TGTGCCAGCCAACACCCCGGGACTAGGAGGAACAATGAGCAGTTCTTC. It is translated as CASQHPGTRRNNEQFF.

V and J are TRBV29-1 and TRBJ2-7, with 8 bases that match TRBD2. The germline gives CDR1 SQVTM, CDR2 ANQGSEA. This CDR3 has 13 amino acids. Germline trimming cut 6 bases from V and 6 bases from J; bases unmatched to any gene: 10. CDR3 loop: CSVVLAGQVEQYF. The CDR3 DNA reads TGCAGCGTCGTATTAGCGGGACAAGTCGAGCAGTACTTC.

This clonotype was detected ten times or more. The chain carries TRBV7-6 and TRBJ1-4; D call uncertain. With 5 bases removed from V and 6 bases from J, the gap between germline ends came to 16 bases. Germline V gene data show CDR1 as SGHVS and CDR2 as FNYEAQ. The CDR3 totals 15 residues. CDR3 sequence: CASSPRGGRDEKLFF. The CDR3 DNA follows: TGTGCCAGCAGCCCGCGGGGTGGACGCGATGAAAAACTGTTTTTT.

This clonotype was seen repeatedly, ten times or more. This sequence joins TRBV5-1 and TRBJ2-6; tentatively, D is TRBD2 (6 bases). Trimming cost V 1 base and J 7 bases, with 12 bases left between them. The CDR3 is 15 amino acids. Germline lookup yields CDR1 SGHRS and CDR2 YFSETQ. The CDR3 reads CASSLRGSGANVLTF. CDR3 in DNA: TGCGCCAGCAGCTTGCGGGGGTCGGGAGCCAACGTCCTGACTTTC.

At least ten counts were recorded for this clonotype. The chain links TRBV20-1 to TRBJ2-7; no firm D call. V was pared by 0 bases and J by 1 base, with 10 bases between. Germline V gene sequence: CDR1 DFQATT, CDR2 SNEGSKA (reference sequence). The CDR3 sequence is 14 residues long. The CDR3 region has the DNA TGCAGTGCTAGAGAGGGGTCGCAATCCTACGAGCAGTACTTC. It codes for CSAREGSQSYEQYF.

This clonotype showed up many times. This chain uses TRBV12-3 or TRBV12-4 with TRBJ1-3, with D uncertain. The CDR3 loop spans 16 amino acids. Trimming shortened V by 5 bases and J by 0 bases, and 14 bases separated the two germline ends. The CDR3 region has the DNA TGTGCCAGCAGTGGAGGTGGTGTGAGCTCTGGAAACACCATATATTTT. Its protein product is CASSGGGVSSGNTIYF.

This clonotype was recorded many times. V and J are TRBV29-1 and TRBJ2-4, with 9 bases fitting TRBD1. Germline-derived CDR1 and CDR2 are SQVTM and ANQGSEA. Germline trimming cut 4 bases from V and 1 base from J; bases unmatched to any gene: 8. This CDR3 spans 16 amino acids. In DNA, the CDR3 is TGCAGCGTTGCGGGACAGGGTAAGGAGGCCAAAAACATTCAGTACTTC. Its translation: CSVAGQGKEAKNIQYF.

The table lists this clonotype with many counts. This chain connects TRBV10-3 to TRBJ2-7, with 7 bases that match TRBD2. The V and J ends lost 2 bases and 4 bases, in that order; junction bases with no gene match: 11. Germline CDR1 reads ENHRY; CDR2 reads SYGVKD. The CDR3 runs to 16 residues. CDR3 loop: CAISEATSRRAYEQYF. The CDR3 region has the DNA TGTGCCATCAGTGAGGCGACTAGCCGGAGGGCGTACGAGCAGTACTTC.